The table lists the clone carrying this T cell receptor beta chain with a few counts. The antigen is undetermined. Library preparation (for TCRbeta) was performed with unique molecular identifiers. TCRdb redid the calling of the PCR reads with MiXCR, one entry per CDR3 protein. The sample contains approximately 800,000 distinct CDR3 sequences, around 15% of which appear only once. The record originates from a study of T-cell reconstitution after alpha-beta-depleted transplantation in children. Study results and limitations: Recipient T cells and thymic progenitors that survived gave rise to the high TCRbeta diversity observed at day 60 in some patients. One year post-transplant, T-cell counts and diversity were largely derived from T cells produced anew. About two months after transplant, alpha-beta T cells reportedly came from several hundred expanded graft clones.

Germline CDR1 is MGHDK and CDR2 is SYGVNS. The CDR3 covers 15 residues. V was trimmed by 4 bases and J by 0 bases, leaving 11 bases between them. The receptor was isolated from a male patient aged 10 to 17 who had a stem cell transplant for acute lymphoblastic leukemia, so the T cells may come from the graft donor. The sequencing used PBMCs, mostly from graft donor cells, collected 360 days after TCRalphabeta/CD19-depleted stem cell transplant. The chain joins TRBV25-1 to TRBJ2-3, with a weak D call TRBD2 (5 bases). CDR3 region: CASSVNLASTDTQYF. In DNA form, the CDR3 reads TGTGCCAGCAGTGTCAACCTAGCAAGCACAGATACGCAGTATTTT.